The 18 T cell receptor beta chains below come from one sample, sequenced in a study of OX40 agonist ivuxolimab in advanced cancers. Assay used: immunoSEQ multiplex PCR; TCRdb lists only in-frame clones, some missing. The repertoire consists of 50,000 to 70,000 clones, with about 88% occurring once and the leading ten covering approximately 2.2%. The sample here was CD4+ or CD8+ T cells sorted from blood, taken in a trial of the OX40 agonist ivuxolimab. These receptor sequences come from an adult with an advanced solid tumor such as melanoma, head and neck, liver or kidney cancer.

This clone was counted once. This rearrangement joins TRBV2 to TRBJ2-2, with a possible D match to TRBD2 (6 bases). The germline gives CDR1 SNHLY, CDR2 FYNNEI. Trimming stripped 1 base from V and 5 bases from J, with 14 bases between. The CDR3 spans 16 residues. CDR3 residues: CASSEESSARTGELFF. The CDR3 DNA reads as TGTGCCAGCAGTGAAGAATCTAGCGCGAGGACCGGGGAGCTGTTTTTT.

This clone was observed a few times. The V and J genes are TRBV7-2 and TRBJ1-2; D is unclear. The V end lost 2 bases, the J end lost 3 bases, and 10 bases lay between the germline ends. CDR1 is SGHTA, CDR2 FQGNSA, per germline. This CDR3 contains 14 residues. CDR3 in amino acids: CASSLFGDHYGYTF. DNA of the CDR3: TGTGCCAGCAGCTTATTCGGCGACCACTATGGCTACACCTTC.

This chain uses TRBV15 with TRBJ2-7; 10 bases line up with TRBD1. Unmatched junction bases numbered 5, after V lost 1 base and J lost 5 bases. The CDR3 is 15 amino acids. Germline CDR1 and CDR2: LNHNV and YYDKDF (reference sequence). The CDR3 is CATSRGGTGVHEQYF. Written as DNA, the CDR3 is TGTGCCACCAGCAGAGGCGGGACAGGGGTTCACGAGCAGTACTTC.

V is TRBV18 and J is TRBJ1-1; D unclear. This CDR3 spans 13 amino acids. Trimming removed 6 bases at V and 6 bases at J, with 14 bases between. Germline values: CDR1 KGHSH, CDR2 LQKENI. Here the CDR3 DNA reads TGTGCCAGCTCCCCAGCGGCCGAGGCTGAAGCTTTCTTT. Protein product: CASSPAAEAEAFF.

This clone showed up just once. This chain joins TRBV4-2 and TRBJ1-1; D remains ambiguous. V lost 11 bases, J lost 1 base, and 20 bases lay in between. Germline V CDR1 and CDR2: LGHNA, YNFKEQ. The CDR3 runs to 15 residues. The CDR3 nucleotides read TGTGCCCCCACGGCGGCTAATTTTCCGAACACTGAAGCTTTCTTT. Translated, it gives CAPTAANFPNTEAFF.

The chain has TRBV5-1 and TRBJ2-1; 7 nucleotides match TRBD1. The J segment lost 4 bases and the V segment lost 4 bases, leaving 5 bases of the junction unmatched. The CDR3 runs 14 residues. Germline V gene lookup returns CDR1 SGHRS and CDR2 YFSETQ. The DNA of the CDR3 is TGCGCCAGCAGCGAGGACAGGCGTTACAATGAGCAGTTCTTC. Translating gives CASSEDRRYNEQFF.

This clone was found many times. This same CDR3 is encoded by further DNA sequences in the sample. V and J are TRBV30 and TRBJ1-2; 7 nucleotides align to TRBD1. CDR1 GTSNPN and CDR2 SVGIG come from the germline V gene (reference sequence). This CDR3 comprises 13 residues. The junction had 2 bases not matched to a gene; V was cut back by 2 bases and J by 2 bases. DNA of the CDR3: TGTGCCTGGAGTAGGGACAGCAACTATGGCTACACCTTC. Translating it yields CAWSRDSNYGYTF.

In nucleotides, the CDR3 is TGTGCCAGCAGCTTCCGAGGCGGGGAGACCCAGTACTTC. Translated: CASSFRGGETQYF. This chain links TRBV7-2 with TRBJ2-5, with D possibly matching TRBD2 (5 bases). The germline V gene has CDR1 SGHTA and CDR2 FQGNSA. This CDR3 has 13 amino acids. V was trimmed by 3 bases and J by 5 bases, leaving 10 bases between them.

This chain connects TRBV7-6 to TRBJ1-1, with 8 positions matching TRBD1. Germline loops: CDR1 SGHVS, CDR2 FNYEAQ. The CDR3 totals 16 residues. V dropped 2 bases and J dropped 1; count of bases not matched to a gene: 6. Written as DNA, the CDR3 is TGTGCCAGCAGCTTATCTGCCGGGACAGGGAACACTGAAGCTTTCTTT. This sequence encodes CASSLSAGTGNTEAFF.

The gene calls are TRBV7-9 and TRBJ1-1; D unclear. Trimming pared 0 bases from V and 5 bases from J, leaving 4 bases between. The CDR3 runs to 12 residues. CDR1 and CDR2 from the germline V gene are SEHNR and FQNEAQ (reference sequence). The CDR3 DNA reads TGTGCCAGCAGCTTAGCTCTGACTGAAGCTTTCTTT. Its translation: CASSLALTEAFF.

V is TRBV7-9 and J is TRBJ1-4, with D unresolved. V lost 2 bases, J lost 5 bases, and 9 bases lay in between. The CDR3 covers 14 residues. Per germline, CDR1 SEHNR and CDR2 FQNEAQ (reference sequence). CDR3 amino acids: CASSLISKNEKLFF. CDR3 sequence (DNA): TGTGCCAGCAGCTTAATCTCGAAAAATGAAAAACTGTTTTTT.

The chain is built from TRBV2 and TRBJ2-5, with D perhaps matching TRBD2 (6 bases). CDR1 and CDR2 (germline): SNHLY, FYNNEI. There are 13 residues in the CDR3. V was shortened by 6 bases and J by 4 bases, with 12 bases between the two germline ends. Here the CDR3 DNA reads TGTGCCAGCAGCATCAGACTAGTAGAGACCCAGTACTTC. This sequence encodes CASSIRLVETQYF.

The count of this clone is one. The V and J genes are TRBV28 and TRBJ1-4, with D uncertain. V was clipped by 8 bases and J by 0 bases, with 10 bases between them. CDR3 length: 14 residues. Germline V gene lookup returns CDR1 MDHEN and CDR2 SYDVKM. The CDR3 is CASEGRATNEKLFF. The CDR3 coding sequence is TGTGCCAGCGAGGGCCGTGCAACTAATGAAAAACTGTTTTTT.

The chain carries TRBV11-3 and TRBJ2-5, with D uncertain. CDR1 is SGHNT, CDR2 YENEEA, per germline. V lost 5 bases, J lost 4 bases, and 11 bases lay in between. The CDR3 has 13 amino acids. The CDR3 loop is CASSAEAGETQYF. The CDR3 DNA sequence: TGTGCCAGCAGCGCCGAGGCAGGAGAGACCCAGTACTTC.

This chain links TRBV4-1 with TRBJ2-5; no reliable D call. The CDR3 has 13 residues. V lost 3 bases to trimming and J lost 2 bases, with 7 bases between them. In germline, CDR1 is MGHRA, CDR2 YSYEKL. The CDR3 loop reads CASSHAEQETQYF. DNA for the CDR3: TGCGCCAGCAGCCATGCGGAACAAGAGACCCAGTACTTC.

The rearrangement uses TRBV28 and TRBJ2-6, with D tentatively TRBD1 (5 bases). CDR3 length: 15 residues. The V and J ends lost 6 bases and 1 base respectively, with 10 bases between them. Germline CDR1 reads MDHEN; CDR2 reads SYDVKM. The CDR3 DNA is TGTGCCAGCAGGAACAGGAAATCTGGGGCCAACGTCCTGACTTTC. Its protein is CASRNRKSGANVLTF.

This clone was seen a few times. The chain has TRBV10-1 and TRBJ2-2; 16 bases line up with TRBD2. V lost 0 bases to trimming and J lost 5 bases; unmatched junction nucleotides: 6. From germline, CDR1 is WNHNN and CDR2 SYGVQD (reference sequence). The CDR3 runs 19 residues. The CDR3 region is CASSESGLAGGPSTGELFF. The CDR3 DNA reads as TGCGCCAGCAGTGAGTCGGGACTAGCGGGAGGGCCCTCGACCGGGGAGCTGTTTTTT.

The rearrangement links TRBV7-3 to TRBJ2-7, with D tentatively TRBD1 (6 bases). Trimming took off 5 bases at V and 0 bases at J, with 8 bases between the two ends. There are 13 residues in the CDR3. Per the germline V gene, CDR1 is SGHTA and CDR2 is FQGTGA. The CDR3 sequence: CASSQDSSYEQYF. DNA of the CDR3: TGTGCCAGCAGCCAGGACAGCTCCTACGAGCAGTACTTC.